This T cell receptor beta chain originates from a study of Ad26.COV2.S vaccination and SARS-CoV-2 variants. Study-level results: Vaccinated and placebo-treated recipients had similar non-spike TCR breadth. Total responses of T cells may have been underestimated by the analyses of TCR breadth and depth.

A word on this clone: The antigen is not known.

The treatment here: around 19 received Ad26.COV2.S at low or high dose, single or two shots; 5 received placebo; per-sample allocation not given. Material that was analyzed had been drawn on day 63 after the first vaccine or placebo injection. Spike of the Wuhan-strain SARS-CoV-2 was expressed by an Ad26 vector, which formed the vaccine. The V end was cut by 5 bases, the J end by 3 bases, with 13 bases between. Germline-derived CDR1 and CDR2 are KGHSH and LQKENI. The CDR3 runs to 15 residues. Data came from immunoSEQ multiplex PCR; TCRdb stores just in-frame clones and leaves some out. The sample lists about 680,000 clones; about 89% were seen once.

The sequences come from peripheral blood, collected in a trial of Ad26.COV2.S vaccine versus placebo. The rearrangement joins TRBV18 to TRBJ2-2, with D possibly TRBD1 on 5 matching bases. The receptor was isolated from a person between 18 and 60 years old who received the Ad26.COV2.S COVID-19 vaccine or a placebo. The CDR3 loop reads CASSVPGYDTGELFF. The CDR3 DNA reads as TGTGCCAGCTCAGTACCAGGGTATGACACCGGGGAGCTGTTTTTT. Full variable domain (missing parts from reference TRBV18 and TRBJ2-2): NAGVMQNPRHLVRRRGQEARLRCSPMKGHSHVYWYRQLPEEGLKFMVYLQKENIIDESGMPKERFSAEFPKEGPSILRIQQVVRGDSAAYFCASSVPGYDTGELFFGEGSRLTVL.